The rows below give T cell receptor beta chains drawn from one sample of a study of shared clonotypes between healthy human individuals. Here immunoSEQ multiplex PCR was the method, and the copy in TCRdb shows in-frame clones only, minus some. The sample contains around 940,000 clones, around 80% of which appear only once. The sequencing sample was made of memory CD4+ T cells sorted from blood. The receptor source for this set is a young man in good health. Both conserved end residues are part of each CDR3. D genes are given only for firm matches. Expanded clones get a size class; other rows say once, few or many, or leave the size out.

. TRBJ1-1 few TRBV30 CAWSVKLNTEAFF TGTGCCTGGAGTGTAAAGTTGAACACTGAAGCTTTCTTT
. TRBJ1-1 . TRBV6-5 CASSPRGAAEAFF TGTGCCAGCAGTCCCCGCGGGGCGGCTGAAGCTTTCTTT
. TRBJ2-3 once TRBV10-3 CAISERAGAYTQYF TGTGCCATCAGTGAGAGGGCAGGGGCGTATACGCAGTATTTT
. TRBJ2-7 . TRBV7-9 CASSSHGGVDEQYF TGTGCCAGCAGCTCCCACGGAGGGGTTGACGAGCAGTACTTC
. TRBJ1-3 . TRBV28 CASLSAGNTIYF TGTGCCAGCCTTAGTGCGGGAAACACCATATATTTT
TRBD2 TRBJ2-5 once TRBV7-2 CASSFSGGGETQYF TGTGCCAGCAGCTTCTCCGGGGGAGGGGAGACCCAGTACTTC
. TRBJ1-1 . TRBV4-3 CASSQEARAEAFF TGCGCCAGCAGCCAAGAAGCCAGGGCTGAAGCTTTCTTT
. TRBJ2-7 . TRBV5-1 CASSPDSRSYEQYF TGCGCCAGCAGCCCGGACAGCCGTTCCTACGAGCAGTACTTC
. TRBJ1-1 . TRBV11-2 CASIEFRLPEAFF TGTGCCAGCATCGAATTTAGGCTTCCTGAAGCTTTCTTT
TRBD1 TRBJ1-2 . TRBV6-6 CASRQGNVGGYTF TGTGCCAGCAGACAGGGGAACGTTGGCGGCTACACCTTC
. TRBJ1-2 . TRBV5-8 CASSLTGLQGYGYTF TGTGCCAGCAGCTTGACAGGCCTCCAAGGGTATGGCTACACCTTC
TRBD1 TRBJ1-1 . TRBV29-1 CSVTGQGVRGTEAFF TGCAGCGTAACGGGACAGGGAGTAAGGGGCACTGAAGCTTTCTTT
. TRBJ2-7 once TRBV7-9 CASSPYSDRPHEQYF TGTGCCAGCAGCCCCTACTCAGACAGGCCCCACGAGCAGTACTTC
. TRBJ2-5 . TRBV18 CASSPGGQETQYF TGTGCCAGTTCACCTGGGGGGCAAGAGACCCAGTACTTC
TRBD2 TRBJ2-3 . TRBV7-7 CASSPGTSRGDTQYF TGTGCTAGCAGCCCAGGGACTAGCCGTGGAGATACGCAGTATTTT
TRBD2 TRBJ2-5 . TRBV5-1 CASTTSGGLETQYF TGCGCCAGCACGACTAGCGGGGGTTTAGAGACCCAGTACTTC
. TRBJ2-7 . TRBV2 CASRDHSSTGEQYF TGTGCCAGCAGAGACCACAGCAGCACAGGCGAGCAGTACTTC
. TRBJ2-5 . TRBV12-5 CASGLGIPGRGETQYF TGTGCTAGTGGTTTGGGAATCCCGGGCCGGGGGGAGACCCAGTACTTC
. TRBJ1-2 . TRBV6-5 CASRRDLYGYTF TGTGCCAGCAGACGGGATCTCTATGGCTACACCTTC
. TRBJ2-7 . TRBV6-1 CASRGTERASYEQYF TGTGCCAGCAGGGGAACCGAGCGAGCGTCCTACGAGCAGTACTTC
TRBD2 TRBJ2-1 . TRBV7-6 CASSISGGPYNEQFF TGTGCCAGCAGCATTAGCGGGGGGCCATACAATGAGCAGTTCTTC
. TRBJ2-1 . TRBV9 CASSPPRNSVEQFF TGTGCCAGCAGCCCCCCCAGGAACTCCGTTGAGCAGTTCTTC
. TRBJ1-1 . TRBV19 CASSGQPMNTEAFF TGTGCCAGTAGCGGACAGCCTATGAACACTGAAGCTTTCTTT
. TRBJ1-3 . TRBV9 CASSMNVGIAHGNTIYF TGTGCCAGCAGCATGAACGTCGGGATCGCTCACGGAAACACCATATATTTT
. TRBJ1-5 . TRBV30 CAWREQSGQGYQPQHF TGTGCCTGGAGAGAACAATCTGGGCAGGGCTATCAGCCCCAGCATTTT
. TRBJ2-2 . TRBV7-2 CASSSGLNTGELFF TGTGCCAGCAGCTCCGGCCTGAACACCGGGGAGCTGTTTTTT
TRBD1 TRBJ1-3 . TRBV14 CASSLPGQGPSGGNTIYF TGTGCCAGCAGCCTACCGGGACAGGGCCCCTCAGGAGGAAACACCATATATTTT
. TRBJ1-6 . TRBV5-6 CASSLIDNSPLHF TGTGCCAGCAGCTTAATAGACAATTCACCCCTCCACTTT
. TRBJ2-2 once TRBV4-2 CASSPTGTGELFF TGTGCCAGCAGCCCGACGGGAACCGGGGAGCTGTTTTTT
. TRBJ2-7 . TRBV11-2 CASSLVEHEQYF TGTGCCAGCAGCTTAGTGGAGCACGAGCAGTACTTC
. TRBJ1-5 few TRBV5-1 CASSLEGVSQPQHF TGCGCCAGCAGCTTGGAGGGGGTATCCCAGCCCCAGCATTTT
. TRBJ1-4 . TRBV2 CASRKTDFNEKLFF TGTGCCAGCAGGAAGACAGACTTTAATGAAAAACTGTTTTTT
. TRBJ1-5 . TRBV19 CASSPGQSQPQHF TGTGCCAGTAGTCCGGGACAATCTCAGCCCCAGCATTTT
TRBD2 TRBJ2-5 once TRBV7-3 CASSFSGTSGAQETQYF TGTGCCAGCAGCTTTTCGGGGACTAGCGGGGCTCAAGAGACCCAGTACTTC
. TRBJ2-5 . TRBV7-2 CASSPRRGREETQYF TGTGCCAGCAGCCCCAGAAGAGGTCGGGAAGAGACCCAGTACTTC
. TRBJ1-4 . TRBV20-1 CSATSQEKLFF TGCAGTGCTACTAGTCAGGAAAAACTGTTTTTT
. TRBJ2-2 . TRBV6-5 CASSPPGLTGELFF TGTGCCAGCAGTCCCCCAGGTTTGACCGGGGAGCTGTTTTTT
TRBD1 TRBJ1-1 few TRBV2 CASRRDRTEAFF TGTGCCAGCAGGAGGGACAGAACTGAAGCTTTCTTT
. TRBJ2-3 . TRBV7-3 CASSTNRGGDTQYF TGTGCCAGCAGCACTAACCGGGGAGGTGATACGCAGTATTTT
. TRBJ2-7 . TRBV10-3 CAITERDSYEQYF TGTGCCATCACGGAGAGGGACTCCTACGAGCAGTACTTC
TRBD2 TRBJ2-3 few TRBV5-4 CASSFPGGTDTQYF TGTGCCAGCAGTTTCCCGGGAGGGACAGATACGCAGTATTTT
. TRBJ1-5 . TRBV19 CATSPGGNQPQHF TGTGCCACCTCCCCCGGGGGCAATCAGCCCCAGCATTTT
TRBD1 TRBJ2-2 many TRBV5-5 CASSFRGQNTGELFF TGTGCCAGCAGCTTCAGGGGGCAGAACACCGGGGAGCTGTTTTTT
. TRBJ2-1 . TRBV5-8 CASNLNRQKGNEQFF TGTGCCAGCAATTTAAACAGGCAAAAGGGCAATGAGCAGTTCTTC
TRBD1 TRBJ1-3 . TRBV28 CASSLTGGQNTIYF TGTGCCAGCAGTTTAACAGGGGGTCAGAACACCATATATTTT
. TRBJ2-3 . TRBV2 CASRPQGLSTDTQYF TGTGCCAGCAGACCACAGGGACTTTCCACAGATACGCAGTATTTT
. TRBJ1-2 . TRBV18 CASSPGRAYGYTF TGTGCCAGCTCACCGGGCAGGGCCTATGGCTACACCTTC
. TRBJ1-5 . TRBV6-5 CASSYWKDQPQHF TGTGCCAGCAGTTACTGGAAGGATCAGCCCCAGCATTTT
. TRBJ2-4 . TRBV5-8 CASSLGGNKNIQYF TGTGCCAGCAGCTTGGGAGGGAACAAAAACATTCAGTACTTC
. TRBJ2-7 once TRBV30 CAWGRLGGTLGEQYF TGTGCCTGGGGCCGACTAGGCGGAACTCTTGGAGAGCAGTACTTC
. TRBJ2-7 . TRBV4-1 CASSPAGGSYEQYF TGCGCCAGCAGCCCCGCAGGCGGGTCCTACGAGCAGTACTTC
TRBD1 TRBJ1-1 once TRBV30 CAWSSRQGQAFF TGTGCCTGGAGTTCCCGACAGGGCCAAGCTTTCTTT
. TRBJ2-2 . TRBV19 CASSRRESNGELFF TGTGCCAGTAGTCGCCGGGAGTCGAACGGGGAGCTGTTTTTT
TRBD1 TRBJ1-5 few TRBV10-3 CAISSGTGKENQHF TGTGCCATCAGCTCCGGGACAGGGAAGGAAAACCAGCATTTT
TRBD1 TRBJ1-3 . TRBV7-2 CASSLDTGGHSGNTIYF TGTGCCAGCAGCTTAGATACAGGGGGACACTCTGGAAACACCATATATTTT
TRBD2 TRBJ2-3 . TRBV10-3 CATGTSGGGSPDTQYF TGTGCCACCGGGACTAGCGGGGGGGGGAGCCCAGATACGCAGTATTTT
. TRBJ2-3 . TRBV4-3 CASSQEWVSRTDTQYF TGCGCCAGCAGCCAAGAGTGGGTTAGCAGGACAGATACGCAGTATTTT
. TRBJ2-7 . TRBV6-1 CASRRGDISYEQYF TGTGCCAGCAGGAGAGGGGACATCTCCTACGAGCAGTACTTC
. TRBJ2-7 . TRBV10-1 CAPRGATYEQYF TGCGCCCCCCGGGGGGCCACCTACGAGCAGTACTTC